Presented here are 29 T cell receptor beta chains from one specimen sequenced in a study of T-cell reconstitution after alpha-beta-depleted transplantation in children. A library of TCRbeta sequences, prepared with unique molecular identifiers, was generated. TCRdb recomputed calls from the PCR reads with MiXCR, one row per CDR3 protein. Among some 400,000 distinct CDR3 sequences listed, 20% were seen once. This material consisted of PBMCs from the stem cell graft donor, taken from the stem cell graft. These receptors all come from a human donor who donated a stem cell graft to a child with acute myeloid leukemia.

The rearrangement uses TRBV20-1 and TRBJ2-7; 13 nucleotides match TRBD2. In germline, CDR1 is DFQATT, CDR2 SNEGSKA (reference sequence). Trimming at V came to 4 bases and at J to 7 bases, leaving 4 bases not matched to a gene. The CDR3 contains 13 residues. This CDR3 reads CSATPGLAGEQYF. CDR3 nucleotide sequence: TGCAGTGCTACGCCGGGACTAGCGGGAGAGCAGTACTTC.

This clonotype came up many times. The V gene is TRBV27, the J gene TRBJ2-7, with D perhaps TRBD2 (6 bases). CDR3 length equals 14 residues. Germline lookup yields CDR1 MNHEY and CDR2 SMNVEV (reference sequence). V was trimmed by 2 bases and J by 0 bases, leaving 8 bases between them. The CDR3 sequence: CASSLQGGSYEQYF. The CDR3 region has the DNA TGTGCCAGCAGTTTACAGGGAGGCTCCTACGAGCAGTACTTC.

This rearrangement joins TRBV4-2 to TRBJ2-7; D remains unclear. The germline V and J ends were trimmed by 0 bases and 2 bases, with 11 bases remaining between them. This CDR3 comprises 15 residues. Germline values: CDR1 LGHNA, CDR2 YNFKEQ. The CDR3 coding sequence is TGTGCCAGCAGCCAAGAAGTACGGGTCCCCTACGAGCAGTACTTC. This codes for CASSQEVRVPYEQYF.

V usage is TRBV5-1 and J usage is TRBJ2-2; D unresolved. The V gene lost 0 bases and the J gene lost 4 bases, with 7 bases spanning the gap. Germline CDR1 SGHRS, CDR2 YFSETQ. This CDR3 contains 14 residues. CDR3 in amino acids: CASSLEGVTGELFF. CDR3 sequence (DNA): TGCGCCAGCAGCTTGGAGGGCGTCACCGGGGAGCTGTTTTTT.

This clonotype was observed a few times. The CDR3 reads CASSSWDTDTQYF. DNA for the CDR3: TGTGCCAGCAGCTCTTGGGACACAGATACGCAGTATTTT. V and J are TRBV25-1 and TRBJ2-3, with unresolved D. CDR3 length equals 13 residues. Germline lookup yields CDR1 MGHDK and CDR2 SYGVNS. Trimming removed 6 bases at V and 2 bases at J, with 9 bases between.

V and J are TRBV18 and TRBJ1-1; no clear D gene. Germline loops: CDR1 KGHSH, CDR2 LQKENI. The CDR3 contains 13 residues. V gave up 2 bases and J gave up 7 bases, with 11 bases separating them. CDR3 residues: CASSPIEGGEAFF. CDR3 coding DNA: TGTGCCAGCTCACCAATCGAGGGAGGTGAAGCTTTCTTT.

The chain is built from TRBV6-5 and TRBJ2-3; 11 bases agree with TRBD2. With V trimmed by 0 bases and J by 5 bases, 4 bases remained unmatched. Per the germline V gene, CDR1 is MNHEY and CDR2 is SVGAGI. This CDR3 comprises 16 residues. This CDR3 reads CASSYSGLAGGDTQYF. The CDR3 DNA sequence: TGTGCCAGCAGTTACTCGGGGCTAGCGGGAGGAGATACGCAGTATTTT.

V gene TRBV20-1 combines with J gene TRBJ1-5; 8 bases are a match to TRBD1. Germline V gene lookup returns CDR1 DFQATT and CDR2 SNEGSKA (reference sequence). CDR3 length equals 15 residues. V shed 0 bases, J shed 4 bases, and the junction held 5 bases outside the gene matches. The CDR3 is CSARDPRQGNQPQHF. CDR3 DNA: TGCAGTGCTAGAGATCCCCGACAGGGGAATCAGCCCCAGCATTTT.

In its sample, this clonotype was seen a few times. The CDR3 sequence: CSVERGGDTEAFF. CDR3 sequence (DNA): TGCAGCGTTGAGCGGGGGGGAGACACTGAAGCTTTCTTT. This chain links TRBV29-1 with TRBJ1-1; possibly TRBD1 for D (5 bases). V lost 3 bases, J lost 3 bases, and 11 bases lay in between. The germline gives CDR1 SQVTM, CDR2 ANQGSEA. This CDR3 is 13 amino acids long. Based on the CDR3 plus reference TRBV29-1 and TRBJ1-1, the full variable domain is SAVISQKPSRDICQRGTSLTIQCQVDSQVTMMFWYRQQPGQSLTLIATANQGSEATYESGFVIDKFPISRPNLTFSTLTVSNMSPEDSSIYLCSVERGGDTEAFFGQGTRLTVV.

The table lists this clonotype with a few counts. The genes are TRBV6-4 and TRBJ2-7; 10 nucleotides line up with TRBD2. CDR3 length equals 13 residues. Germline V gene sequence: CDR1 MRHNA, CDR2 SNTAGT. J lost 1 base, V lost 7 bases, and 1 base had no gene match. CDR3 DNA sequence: TGTGCCAGCACGGGACTAGCGTCCTACGAGCAGTACTTC. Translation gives CASTGLASYEQYF.

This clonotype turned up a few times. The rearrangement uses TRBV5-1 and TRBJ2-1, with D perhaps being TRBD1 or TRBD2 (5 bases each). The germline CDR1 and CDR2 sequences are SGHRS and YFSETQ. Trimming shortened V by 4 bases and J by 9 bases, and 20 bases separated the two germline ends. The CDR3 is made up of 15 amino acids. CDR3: CASSPTMGDQSEQFF. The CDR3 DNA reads TGCGCCAGCAGCCCCACGATGGGGGACCAGAGTGAGCAGTTCTTC.

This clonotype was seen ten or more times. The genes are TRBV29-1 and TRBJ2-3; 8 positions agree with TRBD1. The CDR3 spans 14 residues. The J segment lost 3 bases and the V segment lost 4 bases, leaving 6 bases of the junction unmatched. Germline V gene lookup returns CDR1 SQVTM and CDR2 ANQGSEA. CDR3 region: CSVAGTGATDTQYF. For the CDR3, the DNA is TGCAGCGTTGCCGGGACAGGAGCTACAGATACGCAGTATTTT.

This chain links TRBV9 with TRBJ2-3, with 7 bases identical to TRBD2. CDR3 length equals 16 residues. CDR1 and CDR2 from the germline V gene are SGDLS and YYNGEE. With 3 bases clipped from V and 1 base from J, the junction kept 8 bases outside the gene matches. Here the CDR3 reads CASSATGAGRTDTQYF. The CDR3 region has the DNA TGTGCCAGCAGCGCCACGGGAGCGGGACGCACAGATACGCAGTATTTT.

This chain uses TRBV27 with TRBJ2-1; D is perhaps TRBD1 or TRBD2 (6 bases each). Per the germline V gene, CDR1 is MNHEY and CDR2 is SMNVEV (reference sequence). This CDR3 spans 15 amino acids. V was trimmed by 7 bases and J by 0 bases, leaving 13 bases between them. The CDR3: CASNGGVSSYNEQFF. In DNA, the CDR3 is TGTGCCAGCAACGGGGGCGTAAGCTCCTACAATGAGCAGTTCTTC.

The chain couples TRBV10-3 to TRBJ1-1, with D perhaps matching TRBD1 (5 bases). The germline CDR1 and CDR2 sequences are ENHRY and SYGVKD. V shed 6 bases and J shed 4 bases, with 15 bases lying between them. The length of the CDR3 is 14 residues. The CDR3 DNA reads TGTGCCATCAGACAACAACCGGGGCCCACTGAAGCTTTCTTT. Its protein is CAIRQQPGPTEAFF.

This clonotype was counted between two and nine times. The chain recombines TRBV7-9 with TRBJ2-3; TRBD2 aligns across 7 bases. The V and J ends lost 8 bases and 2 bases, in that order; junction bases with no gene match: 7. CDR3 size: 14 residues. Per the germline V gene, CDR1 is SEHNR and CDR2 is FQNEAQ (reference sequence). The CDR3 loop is CASFKAGNTDTQYF. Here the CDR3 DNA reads TGTGCCAGCTTTAAAGCGGGAAACACAGATACGCAGTATTTT.

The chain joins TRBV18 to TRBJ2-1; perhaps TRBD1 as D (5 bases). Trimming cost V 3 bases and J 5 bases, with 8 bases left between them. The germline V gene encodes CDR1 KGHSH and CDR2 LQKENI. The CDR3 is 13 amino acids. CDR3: CASSPSGNNEQFF. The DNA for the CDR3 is TGTGCCAGCTCACCCTCAGGGAACAATGAGCAGTTCTTC.

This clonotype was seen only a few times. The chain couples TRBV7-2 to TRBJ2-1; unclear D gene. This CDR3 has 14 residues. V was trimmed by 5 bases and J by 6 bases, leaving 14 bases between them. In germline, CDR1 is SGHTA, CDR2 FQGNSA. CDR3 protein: CASSTTYTTNEQFF. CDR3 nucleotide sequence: TGTGCCAGCAGCACCACCTATACGACCAATGAGCAGTTCTTC.

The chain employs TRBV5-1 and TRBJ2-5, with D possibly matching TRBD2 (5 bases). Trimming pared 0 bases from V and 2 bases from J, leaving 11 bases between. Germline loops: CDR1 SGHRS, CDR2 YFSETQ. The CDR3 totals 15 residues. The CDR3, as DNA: TGCGCCAGCAGCTTGGGCGGGTCCTCACAAGAGACCCAGTACTTC. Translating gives CASSLGGSSQETQYF.

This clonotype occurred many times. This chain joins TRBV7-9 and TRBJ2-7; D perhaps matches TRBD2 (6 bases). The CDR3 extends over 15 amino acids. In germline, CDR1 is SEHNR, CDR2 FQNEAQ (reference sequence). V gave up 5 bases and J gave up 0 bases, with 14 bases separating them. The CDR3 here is CASSPLAETSYEQYF. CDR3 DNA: TGTGCCAGCAGCCCTTTAGCGGAGACCTCCTACGAGCAGTACTTC.

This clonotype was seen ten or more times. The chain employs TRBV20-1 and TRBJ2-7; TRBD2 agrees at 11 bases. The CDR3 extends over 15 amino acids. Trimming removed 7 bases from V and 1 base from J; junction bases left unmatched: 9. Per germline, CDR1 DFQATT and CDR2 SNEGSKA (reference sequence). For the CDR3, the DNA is TGCAGTGTAAAACCGGGACTAGCGGCTTCCTACGAGCAGTACTTC. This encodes CSVKPGLAASYEQYF.

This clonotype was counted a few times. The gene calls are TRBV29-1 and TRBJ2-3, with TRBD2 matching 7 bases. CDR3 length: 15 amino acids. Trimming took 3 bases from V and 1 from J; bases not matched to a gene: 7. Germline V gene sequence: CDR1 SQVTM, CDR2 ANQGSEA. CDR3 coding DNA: TGCAGCGTTGATGGCGGGAGAGGAGGCACAGATACGCAGTATTTT. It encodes CSVDGGRGGTDTQYF.

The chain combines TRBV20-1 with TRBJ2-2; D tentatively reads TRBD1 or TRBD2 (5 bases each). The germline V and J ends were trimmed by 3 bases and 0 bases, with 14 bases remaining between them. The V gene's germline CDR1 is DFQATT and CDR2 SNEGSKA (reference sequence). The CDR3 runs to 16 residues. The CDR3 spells CSASPGQATNTGELFF. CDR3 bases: TGCAGTGCTAGCCCGGGGCAGGCAACGAACACCGGGGAGCTGTTTTTT.

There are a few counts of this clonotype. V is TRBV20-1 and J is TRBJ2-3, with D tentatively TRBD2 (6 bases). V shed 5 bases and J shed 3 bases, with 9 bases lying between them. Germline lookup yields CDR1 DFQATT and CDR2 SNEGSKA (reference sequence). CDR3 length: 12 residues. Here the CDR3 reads CSAETSTDTQYF. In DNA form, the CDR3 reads TGCAGTGCTGAGACTAGTACAGATACGCAGTATTTT.

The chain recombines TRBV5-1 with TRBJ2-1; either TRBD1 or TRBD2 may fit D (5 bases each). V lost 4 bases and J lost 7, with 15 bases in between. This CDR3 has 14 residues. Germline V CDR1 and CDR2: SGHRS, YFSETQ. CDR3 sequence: CASSRKDSGNEQFF. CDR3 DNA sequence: TGCGCCAGCAGCAGGAAGGACTCAGGGAATGAGCAGTTCTTC.

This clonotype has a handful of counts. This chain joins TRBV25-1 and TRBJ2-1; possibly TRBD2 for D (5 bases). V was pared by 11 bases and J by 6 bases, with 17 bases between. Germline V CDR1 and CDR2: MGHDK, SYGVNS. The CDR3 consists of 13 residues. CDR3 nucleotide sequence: TGTGCCTCTAGCCGTGTCGTTCCCAATGAGCAGTTCTTC. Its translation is CASSRVVPNEQFF. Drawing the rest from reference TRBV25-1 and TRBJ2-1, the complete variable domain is EADIYQTPRYLVIGTGKKITLECSQTMGHDKMYWYQQDPGMELHLIHYSYGVNSTEKGDLSSESTVSRIRTEHFPLTLESARPSHTSQYLCASSRVVPNEQFFGPGTRLTVL.

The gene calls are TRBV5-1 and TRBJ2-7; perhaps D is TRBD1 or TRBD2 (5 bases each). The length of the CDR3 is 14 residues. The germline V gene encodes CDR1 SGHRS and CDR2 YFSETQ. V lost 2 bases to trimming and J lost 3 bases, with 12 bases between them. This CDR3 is CASSFRDRDYEQYF. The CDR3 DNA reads TGCGCCAGCAGCTTCCGGGACCGGGACTACGAGCAGTACTTC.

The CDR3 DNA follows: TGTGCCAGCAGTTACCCCCGTGGGCTAGATGCGTTCGATGAGCAGTTCTTC. Its protein product is CASSYPRGLDAFDEQFF. This chain connects TRBV28 to TRBJ2-1; D remains unclear. V was pared by 4 bases and J by 8 bases, with 24 bases between. Germline V gives CDR1 MDHEN, CDR2 SYDVKM. CDR3 size: 17 residues. Full variable domain (rest looked up from reference TRBV28 and TRBJ2-1): DVKVTQSSRYLVKRTGEKVFLECVQDMDHENMFWYRQDPGLGLRLIYFSYDVKMKEKGDIPEGYSVSREKKERFSLILESASTNQTSMYLCASSYPRGLDAFDEQFFGPGTRLTVL.

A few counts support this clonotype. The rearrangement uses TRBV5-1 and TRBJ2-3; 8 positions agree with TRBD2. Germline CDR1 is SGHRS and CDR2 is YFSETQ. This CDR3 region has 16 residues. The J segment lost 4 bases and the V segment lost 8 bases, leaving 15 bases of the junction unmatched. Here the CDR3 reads CASAESSGNVADTQYF. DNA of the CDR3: TGCGCCAGTGCAGAGAGTAGCGGGAACGTTGCAGATACGCAGTATTTT.